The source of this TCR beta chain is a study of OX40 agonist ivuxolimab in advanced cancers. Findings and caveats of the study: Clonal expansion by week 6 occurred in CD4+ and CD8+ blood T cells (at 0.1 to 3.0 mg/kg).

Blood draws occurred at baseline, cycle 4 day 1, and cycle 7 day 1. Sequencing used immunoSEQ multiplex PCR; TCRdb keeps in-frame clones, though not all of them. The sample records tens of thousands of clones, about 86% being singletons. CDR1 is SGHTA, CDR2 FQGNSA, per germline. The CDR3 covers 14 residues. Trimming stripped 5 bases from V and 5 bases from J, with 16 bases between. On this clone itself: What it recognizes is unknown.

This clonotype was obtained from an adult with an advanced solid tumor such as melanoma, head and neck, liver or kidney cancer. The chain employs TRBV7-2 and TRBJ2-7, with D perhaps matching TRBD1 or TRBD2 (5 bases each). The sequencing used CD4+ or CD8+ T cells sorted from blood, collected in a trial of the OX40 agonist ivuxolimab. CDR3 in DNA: TGTGCCAGCAGCCGGGACCGCGTTAAGGACGAGCAGTACTTC. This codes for CASSRDRVKDEQYF.